Listed below are T cell receptor beta chains from one sample, sequenced in a study of Tregs in tolerant kidney transplant recipients. The data were produced by immunoSEQ multiplex PCR, yet TCRdb's version contains in-frame clones alone and is incomplete. The data contain approximately 260,000 clones, about four fifths of them singletons. The sequenced sample consisted of CD4+ T cells from blood. All receptors derive from a human donor in good health. Each CDR3 is given with its conserved first and last residue. Each record gives: clone size, D gene, V gene, J gene, CDR3 DNA, CDR3 protein. A D gene is named only where the DNA matches it firmly. The listing skips clone size in some rows; elsewhere it reads once, few, many or a size class.

.	TRBD1	TRBV4-1	TRBJ1-1	TGCGCCAGCAGCCGCTACGTCAGGACAGGAAGAAACACTGAAGCTTTCTTT	CASSRYVRTGRNTEAFF
.	.	TRBV30	TRBJ1-4	TGTGCCTGGAGTGCCTTGTCGGGTGAAAAACTGTTTTTT	CAWSALSGEKLFF
.	TRBD1	TRBV19	TRBJ1-5	TGTGCCAGTAGTCTACAGGGGGCAAGAAATCAGCCCCAGCATTTT	CASSLQGARNQPQHF
.	.	TRBV4-1	TRBJ2-1	TGCGCCAGCATCTTAGTTCCGGGACCATACTCGGAGCAGTTCTTC	CASILVPGPYSEQFF
.	.	TRBV2	TRBJ2-3	TGTGCCAGCATGGGGGACCAAAGCCGTCACACAGATACGCAGTATTTT	CASMGDQSRHTDTQYF
.	.	TRBV7-9	TRBJ2-7	TGTGCCAGCAGCTCTTTAAAGGGGCAAGGTACGGACGAGCAGTACTTC	CASSSLKGQGTDEQYF
.	TRBD2	TRBV7-2	TRBJ2-3	TGTGCCAGCAGCTTATTAAAGGGCCTAGCGGGAGCAGATACGCAGTATTTT	CASSLLKGLAGADTQYF
.	TRBD2	TRBV5-8	TRBJ2-5	TGTGCCAGCAGCTTGGGATGGCTAGCGGGTTACCAAGAGACCCAGTACTTC	CASSLGWLAGYQETQYF
.	.	TRBV7-2	TRBJ1-1	TGTGCCAGCAGCTCTAGGGCGGGCAGAGGCACTGAAGCTTTCTTT	CASSSRAGRGTEAFF
.	.	TRBV28	TRBJ1-6	TGTGCCACCGGGATCAGTGGGGAACCCCTCCACTTT	CATGISGEPLHF
.	.	TRBV12-2	TRBJ1-1	TGTGCAAGTCGCCCCCTGGGGGCGAACACTGAAGCTTTCTTT	CASRPLGANTEAFF
.	.	TRBV7-9	TRBJ2-2	TGTGCCAGCAGCGTCCACACGGTCGGGACCGGGGAGCTGTTTTTT	CASSVHTVGTGELFF
.	.	TRBV5-1	TRBJ1-1	TGCGCCAGCAGCTTGGTCCCAAGCCTCTTTGGTGCGGGGAGCGCCACTGAAGCTTTCTTT	CASSLVPSLFGAGSATEAFF
.	.	TRBV2	TRBJ1-4	TGTGCCAGCAGTGGGGTAGGAGGGCGATATGAAAAACTGTTTTTT	CASSGVGGRYEKLFF
.	.	TRBV4-1	TRBJ1-2	TGCGCCAGCAGCCAAACAGGGAGCCCTGTGAATGGCTACACCTTC	CASSQTGSPVNGYTF
.	TRBD1	TRBV19	TRBJ2-3	TGTGCCAGTAGTACCCGACAGGGAAGGGTAGATACGCAGTATTTT	CASSTRQGRVDTQYF
.	.	TRBV7-6	TRBJ1-3	TGTGCCAGCAGCCGGGTTCAGATATCTGGAAACACCATATATTTT	CASSRVQISGNTIYF
.	.	TRBV18	TRBJ2-2	TGTGCCAGCTCACCGTCTTTCAATGAGGGAACCGGGGAGCTGTTTTTT	CASSPSFNEGTGELFF
.	.	TRBV4-1	TRBJ2-1	TGCGCCAGCAGCCAAGAACCAGGGCGGGGGCGATACAATGAGCAGTTCTTC	CASSQEPGRGRYNEQFF
few	TRBD1	TRBV5-4	TRBJ1-1	TGTGCCAGCAGCCAGACAGGGGTTAAACCTGAAGCTTTCTTT	CASSQTGVKPEAFF
.	TRBD1	TRBV19	TRBJ2-7	TGTGCCAGTAGGGCAGACAGGGGAACCTACGAGCAGTACTTC	CASRADRGTYEQYF
.	TRBD2	TRBV27	TRBJ2-1	TGTGCCAGCAGTTTACTGGTAGCGGGAGGGCCGGAAGAGCAGTTCTTC	CASSLLVAGGPEEQFF
.	TRBD2	TRBV19	TRBJ2-3	TGTGCCAGTAGTATAGCGGGGGGGACAGATACGCAGTATTTT	CASSIAGGTDTQYF
.	.	TRBV4-1	TRBJ2-3	TGCGCCAGCAGCCAAGTAGGGCGAGGGATAGGTACGCAGTATTTT	CASSQVGRGIGTQYF
.	.	TRBV7-8	TRBJ1-1	TGTGCCAGCAGCTTGGATATGAACACTGAAGCTTTCTTT	CASSLDMNTEAFF
.	.	TRBV18	TRBJ2-5	TGTGCCAGCTCACTTGAAGGGGCCCGGGGGACCCAGTACTTC	CASSLEGARGTQYF
.	.	TRBV5-1	TRBJ2-1	TGCGCCAGCAGCCCGGGACAAAACAATGAGCAGTTCTTC	CASSPGQNNEQFF
.	.	TRBV6-9	TRBJ2-1	TGTGCCAGCAGAAACACGCCTGACCCTAGGTCCTACAATGAGCAGTTCTTC	CASRNTPDPRSYNEQFF
.	.	TRBV9	TRBJ2-5	TGTGCCAGCAGCGTAGATCAGCAAGAGACCCAGTACTTC	CASSVDQQETQYF
.	TRBD1	TRBV10-3	TRBJ1-2	TGTGCCATCAGTGAGTCCCGCCTACGAGGGGGCGATGGCTACACCTTC	CAISESRLRGGDGYTF
.	.	TRBV30	TRBJ2-3	TGTGCCTGGAGTGTACAGCTGAGCACAGATACGCAGTATTTT	CAWSVQLSTDTQYF
once	TRBD2	TRBV5-1	TRBJ2-6	TGCGCCAGCAGCTTGTCGGTGACTAGCGGGGCTCGCTCTGGGGCCAACGTCCTGACTTTC	CASSLSVTSGARSGANVLTF
.	.	TRBV10-2	TRBJ1-1	TGCGCCAGCAGTGAGAGGGGACACCTTCCTCCCCCTGGGGCTTTCTTT	CASSERGHLPPPGAFF
.	TRBD2	TRBV4-1	TRBJ2-7	TGCGCCAGCAGCCAAGATCGGGGGGCGCGGGAGGACTACGAGCAGTACTTC	CASSQDRGAREDYEQYF
.	.	TRBV6-5	TRBJ1-5	TGTGCCAGCAGTTACACGGCGAGCAATCAGCCCCAGCATTTT	CASSYTASNQPQHF
.	.	TRBV10-3	TRBJ2-7	TGTGCCATCAGTGTGACAGACCGTCCCTACGAGCAGTACTTC	CAISVTDRPYEQYF
.	TRBD1	TRBV18	TRBJ2-6	TGTGCCAGCTCACTCACGGTCGGACAGGGAGCTGGGGCCAACGTCCTGACTTTC	CASSLTVGQGAGANVLTF
.	.	TRBV2	TRBJ2-1	TGTGCCAGCAGTCGGGGCACCTACAATGAGCAGTTCTTC	CASSRGTYNEQFF
.	.	TRBV5-5	TRBJ1-5	TGTGCCAGCAGCTTGCAGGGAGACCAGCCCCAGCATTTT	CASSLQGDQPQHF
.	.	TRBV5-1	TRBJ1-1	TGCGCCAGCAGCTCAGGGGTTGGCGGCACTGAAGCTTTCTTT	CASSSGVGGTEAFF
once	.	TRBV29-1	TRBJ2-2	TGCAGCGTCCCAAAATTTGAGGGATCCGGGGAGCTGTTTTTT	CSVPKFEGSGELFF
.	TRBD2	TRBV7-9	TRBJ2-1	TGTGCCAGCAGCTTAGTAATTAGCGGGAGGGACAATGAGCAGTTCTTC	CASSLVISGRDNEQFF
.	TRBD2	TRBV6-5	TRBJ2-1	TGTGCCAGCAGTTACGGGCTAGCGGGAGATAGTGAGCAGTTCTTC	CASSYGLAGDSEQFF
.	.	TRBV30	TRBJ2-5	TGTGCCTGGAGTGTTGATAGGGAGACCCAGTACTTC	CAWSVDRETQYF
once	.	TRBV7-2	TRBJ1-5	TGTGCCAGCAGCTTACGGGACGGCAATCAGCCCCAGCATTTT	CASSLRDGNQPQHF
once	TRBD2	TRBV7-8	TRBJ2-5	TGTGCCAGCAGCTTAGGGGGCGGGAGGGCCCCGGAGACCCAGTACTTC	CASSLGGGRAPETQYF
few	.	TRBV4-1	TRBJ1-2	TGCGCCAGCAGCCAAGAGCCAGGGCCGAACTATGGCTACACCTTC	CASSQEPGPNYGYTF
.	.	TRBV7-9	TRBJ2-5	TGTGCCAGCAGCATCGGGACTTCTCAAGAGACCCAGTACTTC	CASSIGTSQETQYF
few	.	TRBV29-1	TRBJ2-5	TGCAGCGTTGAAAGGCAGGGGCGTGAGACCCAGTACTTC	CSVERQGRETQYF
.	TRBD1	TRBV4-1	TRBJ1-2	TGCGCCAGCAGCCAACCCTATCCCGGACAGGGTCTCAACTATGGCTACACCTTC	CASSQPYPGQGLNYGYTF
.	.	TRBV25-1	TRBJ1-1	TGTGCCAGCAGCCTGGGTGGGGGAGGGGCTGAAGCTTTCTTT	CASSLGGGGAEAFF
.	TRBD1	TRBV5-1	TRBJ2-1	TGCGCCAGCAGCTTTGGGACAGGGGCTGGGAATGAGCAGTTCTTC	CASSFGTGAGNEQFF
.	TRBD1	TRBV5-1	TRBJ2-7	TGCGCCAGCAGCTTCCGGGACAGGCTAGACGAGCAGTACTTC	CASSFRDRLDEQYF